This is a list of T cell receptor beta chains from one sample in a study of response to subunit inactivated influenza vaccine. TCRdb reprocessed the RT-PCR reads via MiXCR and lists one record per CDR3 protein. The sample lists hundreds of thousands of distinct CDR3 sequences, roughly an eighth occurring once. The material was non-naive T cells sorted from PBMCs, obtained 14 to 15 days before vaccination. These receptors were collected from a man aged 50-59 years who received an inactivated influenza vaccine. Each CDR3 is given with its conserved first and last residue. The order of the fields is clone size, V gene, D gene, J gene, CDR3 DNA, CDR3 protein. A D gene is named only where the DNA matches it firmly. Size values are once, few and many counts, or a class for expanded clones, and some rows have none.

>few|TRBV10-3|NA|TRBJ2-5
TGTGCCATCAGTGAGGTGGGGGAGGTCCAACAAGAGACCCAGTACTTC
CAISEVGEVQQETQYF
>many|TRBV2|TRBD2|TRBJ2-1
TGTGCCAGCAGTGAACTAGCGGGAGCGGATGAGCAGTTCTTC
CASSELAGADEQFF
>few|TRBV28|TRBD1|TRBJ2-7
TGTGCCAGCAGTTTATATGCAGGGGGTAGCAACGAGCAGTACTTC
CASSLYAGGSNEQYF
>few|TRBV4-2|TRBD2|TRBJ2-5
TGTGCCAGCAGCCAAGGCGCAAGCGGGGGGGCCCGAGAGACCCAGTACTTC
CASSQGASGGARETQYF
>few|TRBV6-1|NA|TRBJ2-3
TGTGCCAGCAATGTGGTCGCGGGATCCCAGGGGACGCAGTATTTT
CASNVVAGSQGTQYF
>NA|TRBV6-1|NA|TRBJ2-1
TGTGCCAGCAGTGAACGCACTGGTCTCTCCTACAATGAGCAGTTCTTC
CASSERTGLSYNEQFF
>NA|TRBV28|NA|TRBJ2-3
TGTGCCAGCAGCCTTATCTGGGGGTCTAGCACAGATACGCAGTATTTT
CASSLIWGSSTDTQYF
>NA|TRBV28|NA|TRBJ2-1
TGTGCCAGCAGCCGCGACCTGGCCAATGAGCAGTTCTTC
CASSRDLANEQFF
>NA|TRBV27|TRBD1|TRBJ2-1
TGTGCCAGCAGCCAAACCCCCGGGACAGGGGGCCACAATGAGCAGTTCTTC
CASSQTPGTGGHNEQFF
>NA|TRBV5-8|NA|TRBJ2-7
TGTGCCAGCAGCACCCCCGGGATCTACTACGAGCAGTACTTC
CASSTPGIYYEQYF
>few|TRBV20-1|NA|TRBJ2-1
TGCAGTGCTAGCTCTGTCAATGAGCAGTTCTTC
CSASSVNEQFF
>NA|TRBV5-6|NA|TRBJ1-2
TGTGCCAGCAGCTTGTCCGCATATGGCTACACCTTC
CASSLSAYGYTF
>NA|TRBV18|NA|TRBJ2-3
TGTGCCAGCTCACCATTCACTAAAGATACGCAGTATTTT
CASSPFTKDTQYF
>NA|TRBV4-3|TRBD1|TRBJ2-2
TGCGCCAGCAGCCTCGGGACAGCGACGAGGGGCACCGGGGAGCTGTTTTTT
CASSLGTATRGTGELFF
>few|TRBV6-1|TRBD1|TRBJ1-3
TGTGCCAGCAGTCCTACCGGGACAGGGATAACCATATATTTT
CASSPTGTGITIYF
>many|TRBV7-8|NA|TRBJ2-3
TGTGCCAGCAGCCTCAGACAGGCCATTGGCGGTACGCAGTATTTT
CASSLRQAIGGTQYF
>few|TRBV7-2|NA|TRBJ2-7
TGTGCCAGCAGCCGACTAAGCGAGCAGTACTTC
CASSRLSEQYF
>few|TRBV4-1|NA|TRBJ2-2
TGCGCCAGCAGCCAAGAATGGCCCGTCGGGGAGCTGTTTTTT
CASSQEWPVGELFF
>NA|TRBV24-1|NA|TRBJ2-5
TGTGCCACCAGTGATTCGGCAGGGAGGGAGACCCAGTACTTC
CATSDSAGRETQYF
>NA|TRBV5-1|NA|TRBJ2-3
TGCGCCAGCAGACGGCCGGGGGAACCGGGGGGCGCAGATACGCAGTATTTT
CASRRPGEPGGADTQYF
>many|TRBV6-2/TRBV6-3|NA|TRBJ2-7
TGTGCCAGCAGTTACTCGGTACGGGGGATGACCTACGAGCAGTACTTC
CASSYSVRGMTYEQYF
>medium-sized|TRBV3-1|NA|TRBJ1-5
TGTGCCAGCAGCTCTGGGCCGGGGCTCAATCAGCCCCAGCATTTT
CASSSGPGLNQPQHF
>NA|TRBV28|NA|TRBJ2-5
TGTGCCAGCGGGACTCAAGAGACCCAGTACTTC
CASGTQETQYF
>NA|TRBV10-2|NA|TRBJ2-3
TGCGCCAGCAGGGTTAGATGGGGCACAGATACGCAGTATTTT
CASRVRWGTDTQYF
>NA|TRBV25-1|NA|TRBJ2-7
TGTGCCAGCAGTGATCCCGGGCTCGAGCAGTACTTC
CASSDPGLEQYF
>few|TRBV3-1|NA|TRBJ2-5
TGTGCCAGCACTTCCGGGGGGCGAGAGACCCAGTACTTC
CASTSGGRETQYF
>few|TRBV6-5|TRBD2|TRBJ2-1
TGTGCCAGCAGTCCATCTCTAGCGGGAGGCAAGTATGAGCAGTTCTTC
CASSPSLAGGKYEQFF
>NA|TRBV19|NA|TRBJ2-5
TGTGCCAGTGGGCAGGGTGGATCCCAGTACTTC
CASGQGGSQYF
>many|TRBV12-3/TRBV12-4|TRBD2|TRBJ2-3
TGTGCCAGCAGTTTTCAGTGGCTAGCGGGAGTTACAGATACGCAGTATTTT
CASSFQWLAGVTDTQYF
>few|TRBV7-2|TRBD1|TRBJ1-4
TGTGCCAGCAGCGCAAGGACAGGGGGCGCGAGTGAAAAACTGTTTTTT
CASSARTGGASEKLFF
>many|TRBV4-2|NA|TRBJ2-1
TGTGCCAGCAGCCAAGAAAGTAAGGATGAGCAGTTCTTC
CASSQESKDEQFF
>NA|TRBV6-1|NA|TRBJ1-2
TGTGCCAGCAGCCCGTGGGCCGGCGATGACGATGGCTACACCTTC
CASSPWAGDDDGYTF
>NA|TRBV29-1|NA|TRBJ2-1
TGCAGCGGACAGCGGGCGTATACGGATGAGCAGTTCTTC
CSGQRAYTDEQFF
>NA|TRBV28|NA|TRBJ1-5
TGTGCCAGCAGTTTACCCCAAGTCTCTTTCAATCAGCCCCAGCATTTT
CASSLPQVSFNQPQHF
>few|TRBV7-8|TRBD2|TRBJ2-7
TGTGCCAGCAGCGAAAGGACTAGCGGGAGTTGGTTGTACGAGCAGTACTTC
CASSERTSGSWLYEQYF
>NA|TRBV6-2/TRBV6-3|TRBD1|TRBJ2-7
TGTGCCAGCACCAGGGACAGGCCGATACGCGAGCAGTACTTC
CASTRDRPIREQYF
>NA|TRBV19|NA|TRBJ2-1
TGTGCCAGTAGGGCCGGGGGCGAGGGGAATGAGCAGTTCTTC
CASRAGGEGNEQFF
>few|TRBV21-1|NA|TRBJ1-6
TGTGCCAGCAGCAAAGCGCTTTTAAGGGGCGGGGCGGTTTCACCCCTCCACTTT
CASSKALLRGGAVSPLHF
>NA|TRBV7-2|TRBD1|TRBJ2-3
TGTGCCAGCAACCGGGACAGCTCGCAAGCGCAGTATTTT
CASNRDSSQAQYF
>few|TRBV24-1|NA|TRBJ2-2
TGTGCCACCAGTGGTGGGGATCGGGCGAACACCGGGGAGCTGTTTTTT
CATSGGDRANTGELFF
>many|TRBV9|NA|TRBJ2-4
TGTGCCAGCAGCGTAGACGGGGCTGGGGACATTCAGTACTTC
CASSVDGAGDIQYF
>few|TRBV29-1|TRBD1|TRBJ2-1
TGCAGCGTAGCCCTTACCGGGACAGGGATTGGTGAGCAGTTCTTC
CSVALTGTGIGEQFF
>NA|TRBV20-1|NA|TRBJ2-1
TGCAGTGCTAGAGATGTCGGGGCTAGCCTCAATGAGCAGTTCTTC
CSARDVGASLNEQFF
>many|TRBV6-6|TRBD2|TRBJ2-7
TGTGCCAGCGAGGGAGGGCCGGGCGAGCAGTACTTC
CASEGGPGEQYF
>many|TRBV2|TRBD1|TRBJ1-2
TGTGCCAGCAGTCGGACAGGGAGAGGCTATGGCTACACCTTC
CASSRTGRGYGYTF
>many|TRBV29-1|TRBD2|TRBJ2-7
TGCAGCGTCGCGGGGGCTAGCGGGAACGTAAACTACGAGCAGTACTTC
CSVAGASGNVNYEQYF
>NA|TRBV13|NA|TRBJ2-3
TGTGCCAGCAGGGCTGGTTTTGATACGCAGTATTTT
CASRAGFDTQYF
>NA|TRBV20-1|TRBD1|TRBJ2-7
TGCAGTGCTAGGGGCAACCGGGACAGAACCTTCTACGAGCAGTACTTC
CSARGNRDRTFYEQYF
>few|TRBV6-2/TRBV6-3|NA|TRBJ1-5
TGTGCCAGCAGCACAACCCGACAGGACAATCAGCCCCAGCATTTT
CASSTTRQDNQPQHF
>few|TRBV30|NA|TRBJ2-1
TGTGCCTGGAGTCCCTCCCGGGTGAGCTCCTACAATGAGCAGTTCTTC
CAWSPSRVSSYNEQFF
>few|TRBV27|NA|TRBJ2-1
TGTGCCAGCAGCCCCAGACTACGACAGACGGGAGTAGTCGATGAGCAGTTCTTC
CASSPRLRQTGVVDEQFF